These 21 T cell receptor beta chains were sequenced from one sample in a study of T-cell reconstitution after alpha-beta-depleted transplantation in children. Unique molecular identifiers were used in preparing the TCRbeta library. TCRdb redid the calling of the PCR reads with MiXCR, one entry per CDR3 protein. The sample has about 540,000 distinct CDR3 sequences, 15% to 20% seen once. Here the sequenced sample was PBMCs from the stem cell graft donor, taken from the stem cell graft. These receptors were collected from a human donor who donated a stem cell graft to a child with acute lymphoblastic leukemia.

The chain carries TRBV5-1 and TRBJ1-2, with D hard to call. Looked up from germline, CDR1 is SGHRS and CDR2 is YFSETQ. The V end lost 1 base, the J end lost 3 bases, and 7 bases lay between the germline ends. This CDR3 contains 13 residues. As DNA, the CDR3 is TGCGCCAGCAGCTTGAACAGCCACTATGGCTACACCTTC. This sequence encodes CASSLNSHYGYTF.

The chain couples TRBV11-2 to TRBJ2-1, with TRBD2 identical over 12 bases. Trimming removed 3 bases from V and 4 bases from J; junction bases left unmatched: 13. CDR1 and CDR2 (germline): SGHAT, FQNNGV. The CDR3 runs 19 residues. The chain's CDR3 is CASSLTSGSLSSRYNEQFF. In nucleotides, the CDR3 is TGTGCCAGCAGCTTGACTAGCGGGAGTTTGTCTAGCAGGTACAATGAGCAGTTCTTC.

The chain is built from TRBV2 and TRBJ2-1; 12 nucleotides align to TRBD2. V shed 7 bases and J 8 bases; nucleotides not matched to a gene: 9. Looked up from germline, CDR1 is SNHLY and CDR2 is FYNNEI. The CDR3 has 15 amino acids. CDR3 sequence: CASKRTSGTSDEQFF. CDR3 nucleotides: TGTGCCAGCAAAAGGACTAGCGGGACCTCGGATGAGCAGTTCTTC.

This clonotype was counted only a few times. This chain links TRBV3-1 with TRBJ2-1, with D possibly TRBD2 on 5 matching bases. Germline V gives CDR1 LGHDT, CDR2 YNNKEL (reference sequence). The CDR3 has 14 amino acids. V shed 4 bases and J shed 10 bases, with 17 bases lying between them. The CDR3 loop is CASSPEIANREQFF. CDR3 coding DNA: TGTGCCAGCAGCCCAGAGATAGCGAACAGAGAGCAGTTCTTC.

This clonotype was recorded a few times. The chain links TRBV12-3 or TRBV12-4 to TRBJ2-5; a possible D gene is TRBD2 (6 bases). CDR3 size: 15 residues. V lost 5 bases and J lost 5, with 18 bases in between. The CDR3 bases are TGTGCCAGCAGTCCCGCGACTAGTAACAGGGAGACCCAGTACTTC. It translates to CASSPATSNRETQYF.

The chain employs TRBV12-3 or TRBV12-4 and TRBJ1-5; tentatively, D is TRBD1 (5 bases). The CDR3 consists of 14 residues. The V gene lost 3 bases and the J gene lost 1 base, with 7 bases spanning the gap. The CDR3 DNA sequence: TGTGCCAGCAGTTTTGAGGGGAGCAATCAGCCCCAGCATTTT. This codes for CASSFEGSNQPQHF.

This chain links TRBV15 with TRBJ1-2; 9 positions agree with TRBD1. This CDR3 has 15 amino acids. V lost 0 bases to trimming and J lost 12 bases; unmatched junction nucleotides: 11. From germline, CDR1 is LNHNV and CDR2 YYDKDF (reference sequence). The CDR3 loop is CATSREGTGIGANTF. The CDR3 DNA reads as TGTGCCACCAGCAGAGAGGGGACAGGGATAGGGGCCAACACCTTC.

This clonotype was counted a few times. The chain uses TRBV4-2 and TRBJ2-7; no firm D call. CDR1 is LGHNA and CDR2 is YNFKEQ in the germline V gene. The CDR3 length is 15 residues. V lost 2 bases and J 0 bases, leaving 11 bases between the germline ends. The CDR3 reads CASSQTPPSSYEQYF. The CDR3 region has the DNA TGTGCCAGCAGCCAAACACCGCCTAGCTCCTACGAGCAGTACTTC.

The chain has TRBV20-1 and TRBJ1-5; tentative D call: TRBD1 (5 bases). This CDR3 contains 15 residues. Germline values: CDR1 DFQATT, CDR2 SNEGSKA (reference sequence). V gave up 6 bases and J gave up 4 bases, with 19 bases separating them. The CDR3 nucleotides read TGCAGTGCCAGAACGGGGCAGCCAGTAAATCAGCCCCAGCATTTT. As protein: CSARTGQPVNQPQHF.

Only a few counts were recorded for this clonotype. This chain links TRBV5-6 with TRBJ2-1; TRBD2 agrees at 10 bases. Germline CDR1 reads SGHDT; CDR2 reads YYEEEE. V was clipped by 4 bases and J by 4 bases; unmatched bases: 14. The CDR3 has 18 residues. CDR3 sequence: CASSPLRLAGLSYNEQFF. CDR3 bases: TGTGCCAGCAGCCCATTGAGACTAGCGGGCCTTTCTTACAATGAGCAGTTCTTC.

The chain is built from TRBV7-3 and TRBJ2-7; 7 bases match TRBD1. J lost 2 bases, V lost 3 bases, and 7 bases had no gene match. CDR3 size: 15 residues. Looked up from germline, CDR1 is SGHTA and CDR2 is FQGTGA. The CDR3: CASSFLPGQTYEQYF. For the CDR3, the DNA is TGTGCCAGCAGCTTTCTACCGGGACAGACCTACGAGCAGTACTTC.

In DNA form, the CDR3 reads TGTGCCAGCAGCGAGGGGGATCCGTACAATGAGCAGTTCTTC. Residues: CASSEGDPYNEQFF. The chain employs TRBV9 and TRBJ2-1; D possibly corresponds to TRBD1 (6 bases). The CDR3 consists of 14 residues. The germline gives CDR1 SGDLS, CDR2 YYNGEE. Trimming shortened V by 3 bases and J by 4 bases, and 11 bases separated the two germline ends.

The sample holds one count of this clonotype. CDR3 bases: TGCAGCGTTGAAGTTTCAGGACAGGGGCATTACGGGGATACGCAGTATTTT. It encodes CSVEVSGQGHYGDTQYF. The genes are TRBV29-1 and TRBJ2-3; TRBD1 matches 9 bases. Losses at the gene ends were 1 base for V and 6 bases for J; bases not matched to a gene: 14. Germline CDR1 SQVTM, CDR2 ANQGSEA. The CDR3 spans 17 residues.

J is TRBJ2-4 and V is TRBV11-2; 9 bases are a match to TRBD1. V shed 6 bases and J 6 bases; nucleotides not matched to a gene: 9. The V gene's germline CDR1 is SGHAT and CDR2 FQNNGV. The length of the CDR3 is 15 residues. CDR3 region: CASSRDRDRRNIQYF. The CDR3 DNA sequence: TGTGCCAGCAGTCGGGACAGGGACCGTAGAAACATTCAGTACTTC.

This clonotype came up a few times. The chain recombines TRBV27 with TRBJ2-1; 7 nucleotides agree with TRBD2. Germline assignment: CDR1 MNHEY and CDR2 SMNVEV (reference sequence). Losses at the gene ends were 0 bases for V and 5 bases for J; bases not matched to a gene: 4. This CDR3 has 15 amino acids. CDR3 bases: TGTGCCAGCAGTTTATCTGGGGGGGGGAACAATGAGCAGTTCTTC. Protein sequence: CASSLSGGGNNEQFF.

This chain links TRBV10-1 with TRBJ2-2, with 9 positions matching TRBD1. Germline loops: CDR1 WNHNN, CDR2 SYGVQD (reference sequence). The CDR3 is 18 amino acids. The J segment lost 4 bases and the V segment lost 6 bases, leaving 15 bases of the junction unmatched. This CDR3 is CASSDPLPGQGGTGELFF. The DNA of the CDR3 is TGCGCCAGCAGCGATCCCCTCCCGGGACAGGGAGGCACCGGGGAGCTGTTTTTT.

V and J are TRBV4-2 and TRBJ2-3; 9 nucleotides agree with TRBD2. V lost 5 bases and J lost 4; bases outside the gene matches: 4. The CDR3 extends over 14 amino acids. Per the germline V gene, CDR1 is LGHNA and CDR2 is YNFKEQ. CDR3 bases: TGTGCCAGCAGCATTAGCGGGAGTGCAGATACGCAGTATTTT. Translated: CASSISGSADTQYF.

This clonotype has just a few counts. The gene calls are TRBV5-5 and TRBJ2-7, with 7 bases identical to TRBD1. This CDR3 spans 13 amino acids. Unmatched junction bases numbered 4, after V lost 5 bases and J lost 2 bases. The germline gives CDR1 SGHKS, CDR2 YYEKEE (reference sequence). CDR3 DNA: TGTGCCAGCAGTCCGGACAGGACCTACGAGCAGTACTTC. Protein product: CASSPDRTYEQYF.

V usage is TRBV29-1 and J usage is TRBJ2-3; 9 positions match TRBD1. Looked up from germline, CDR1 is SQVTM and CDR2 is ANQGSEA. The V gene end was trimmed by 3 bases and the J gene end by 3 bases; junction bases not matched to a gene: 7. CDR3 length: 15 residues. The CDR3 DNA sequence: TGCAGCGTTGATGGACAGGGGCTTCTTACAGATACGCAGTATTTT. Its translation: CSVDGQGLLTDTQYF.

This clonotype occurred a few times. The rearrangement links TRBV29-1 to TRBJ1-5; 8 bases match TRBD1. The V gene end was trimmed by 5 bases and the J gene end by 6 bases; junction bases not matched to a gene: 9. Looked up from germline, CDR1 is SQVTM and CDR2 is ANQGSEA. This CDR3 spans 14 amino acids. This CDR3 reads CSVQGAGVGQPQHF. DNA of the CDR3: TGCAGCGTTCAGGGGGCTGGAGTCGGTCAGCCCCAGCATTTT.

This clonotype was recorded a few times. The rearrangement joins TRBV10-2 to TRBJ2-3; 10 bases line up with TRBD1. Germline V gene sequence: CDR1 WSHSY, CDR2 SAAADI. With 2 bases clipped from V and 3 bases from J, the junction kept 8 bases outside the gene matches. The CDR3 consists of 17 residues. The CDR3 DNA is TGCGCCAGCAGTGAGGAGGAGGGACAGGGGTGGACAGATACGCAGTATTTT. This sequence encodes CASSEEEGQGWTDTQYF.